This T cell receptor (beta chain) emerged from a study of cytomegalovirus exposure and HLA in healthy donors. The PCR used 60 Vbeta and 13 Jbeta primers. The assay was immunoSEQ multiplex PCR, and TCRdb's table has in-frame clones only and misses some. Found here are fewer than 200,000 clones, approximately 11% of them singletons; the top ten hold 7.8%. Germline V gene data show CDR1 as SGDLS and CDR2 as YYNGEE. The CDR3 runs to 16 residues. Trimming cost V 4 bases and J 1 base; bases outside gene matches: 5. Sequencing was carried out using PBMCs. V gene TRBV9 combines with J gene TRBJ2-1; 10 bases are a match to TRBD2. This receptor was obtained from a man in his forties or fifties in good health and CMV-seropositive. The CDR3 DNA reads TGTGCCAGCAGCCCCCGACTAGCGGGTTCCTACAATGAGCAGTTCTTC. Its protein is CASSPRLAGSYNEQFF.